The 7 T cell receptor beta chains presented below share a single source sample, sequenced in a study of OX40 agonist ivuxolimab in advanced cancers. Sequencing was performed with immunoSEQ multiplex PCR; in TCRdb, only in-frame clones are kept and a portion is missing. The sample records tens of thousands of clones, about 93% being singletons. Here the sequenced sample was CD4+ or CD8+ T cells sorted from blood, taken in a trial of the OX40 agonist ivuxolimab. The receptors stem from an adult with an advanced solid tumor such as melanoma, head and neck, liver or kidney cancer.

The CDR3, as DNA: TGTGCCAGCAGCCTAAGTAACACCGGGGAGCTGTTTTTT. Translated, it gives CASSLSNTGELFF. J is TRBJ2-2 and V is TRBV7-6; D call uncertain. Per the germline V gene, CDR1 is SGHVS and CDR2 is FNYEAQ. V was trimmed by 5 bases and J by 2 bases, leaving 6 bases between them. The CDR3 runs 13 residues.

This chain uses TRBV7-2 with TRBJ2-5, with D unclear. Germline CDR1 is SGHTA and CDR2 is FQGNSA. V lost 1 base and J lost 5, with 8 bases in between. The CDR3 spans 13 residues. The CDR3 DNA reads TGTGCCAGCAGCTTAGTAAGTGCTGAGACCCAGTACTTC. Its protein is CASSLVSAETQYF.

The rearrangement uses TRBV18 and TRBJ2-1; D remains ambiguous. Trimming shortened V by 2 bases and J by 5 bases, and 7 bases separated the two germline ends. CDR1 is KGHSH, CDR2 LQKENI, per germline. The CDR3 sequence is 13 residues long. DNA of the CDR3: TGTGCCAGCTCACCAGGAGTCGACAATGAGCAGTTCTTC. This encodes CASSPGVDNEQFF.

As DNA, the CDR3 is TGTGCCAGCAGCGGCAGGGGTTATGAAAAACTGTTTTTT. Protein sequence: CASSGRGYEKLFF. The chain employs TRBV6-1 and TRBJ1-4, with D perhaps matching TRBD1 (6 bases). Germline V CDR1 and CDR2: MNHNS, SASEGT. The CDR3 totals 13 residues. Deletions cut 6 bases from V and 6 bases from J, with 11 bases between.

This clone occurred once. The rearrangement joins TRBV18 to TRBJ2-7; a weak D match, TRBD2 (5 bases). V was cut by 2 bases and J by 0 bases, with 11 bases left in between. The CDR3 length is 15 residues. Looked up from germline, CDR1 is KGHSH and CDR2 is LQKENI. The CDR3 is CASSPTGDSSYEQYF. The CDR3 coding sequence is TGTGCCAGCTCACCAACCGGGGATAGCTCCTACGAGCAGTACTTC.

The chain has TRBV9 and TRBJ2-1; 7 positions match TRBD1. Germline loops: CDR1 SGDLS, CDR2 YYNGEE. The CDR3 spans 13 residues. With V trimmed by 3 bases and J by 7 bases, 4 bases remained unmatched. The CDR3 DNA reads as TGTGCCAGCAGCGCGGCACAGGGGAATGAGCAGTTCTTC. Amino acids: CASSAAQGNEQFF.

In DNA form, the CDR3 reads TGTGCCAGCAGCGCCTCGGAGTGGTCAGATACGCAGTATTTT. It translates to CASSASEWSDTQYF. V is TRBV9 and J is TRBJ2-3, with D unclear. The V and J ends lost 3 bases and 4 bases respectively, with 12 bases between them. Germline V gene sequence: CDR1 SGDLS, CDR2 YYNGEE. The CDR3 has 14 residues.